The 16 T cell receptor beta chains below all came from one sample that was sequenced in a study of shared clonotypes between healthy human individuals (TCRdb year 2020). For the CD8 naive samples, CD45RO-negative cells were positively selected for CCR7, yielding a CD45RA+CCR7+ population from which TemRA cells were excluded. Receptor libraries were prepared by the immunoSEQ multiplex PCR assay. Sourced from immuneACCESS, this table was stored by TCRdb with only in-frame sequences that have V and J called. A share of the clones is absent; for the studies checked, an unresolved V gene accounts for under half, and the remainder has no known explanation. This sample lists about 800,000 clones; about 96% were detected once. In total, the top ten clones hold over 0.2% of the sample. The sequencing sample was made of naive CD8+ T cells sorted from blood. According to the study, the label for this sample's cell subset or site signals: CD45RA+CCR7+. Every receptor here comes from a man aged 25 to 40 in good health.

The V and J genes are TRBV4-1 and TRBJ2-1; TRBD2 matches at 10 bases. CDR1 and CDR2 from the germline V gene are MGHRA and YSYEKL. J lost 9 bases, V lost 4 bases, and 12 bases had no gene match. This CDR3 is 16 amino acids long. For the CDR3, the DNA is TGCGCCAGCAGCCCTTTGGGAGCGGGAGGGCTTAGTGAGCAGTTCTTC. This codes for CASSPLGAGGLSEQFF.

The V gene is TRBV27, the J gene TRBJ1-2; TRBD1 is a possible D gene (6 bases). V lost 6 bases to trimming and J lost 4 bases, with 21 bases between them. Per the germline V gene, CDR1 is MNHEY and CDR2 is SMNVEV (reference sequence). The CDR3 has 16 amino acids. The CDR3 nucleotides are TGTGCCAGCAGCTTTATGGAGGGAGGGGGACGCTATGGCTACACCTTC. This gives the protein CASSFMEGGGRYGYTF.

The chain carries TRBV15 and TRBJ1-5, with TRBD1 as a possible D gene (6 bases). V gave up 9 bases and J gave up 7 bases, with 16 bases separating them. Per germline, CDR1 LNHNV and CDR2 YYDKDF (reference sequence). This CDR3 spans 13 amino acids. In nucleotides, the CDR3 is TGTGCCACTATGGACAGCTCGCGCCAGCCCCAGCATTTT. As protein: CATMDSSRQPQHF.

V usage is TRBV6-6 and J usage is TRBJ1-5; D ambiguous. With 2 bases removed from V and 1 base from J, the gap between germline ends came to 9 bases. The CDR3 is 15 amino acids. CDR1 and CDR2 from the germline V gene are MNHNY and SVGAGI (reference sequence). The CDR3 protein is CASSYGEWSNQPQHF. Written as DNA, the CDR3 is TGTGCCAGCAGTTACGGTGAGTGGAGCAATCAGCCCCAGCATTTT.

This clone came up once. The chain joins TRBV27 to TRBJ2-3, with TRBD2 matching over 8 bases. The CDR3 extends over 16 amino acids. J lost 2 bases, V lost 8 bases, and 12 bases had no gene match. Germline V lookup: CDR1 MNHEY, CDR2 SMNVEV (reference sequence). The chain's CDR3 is CASGAGLVPSTDTQYF. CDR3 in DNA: TGTGCCAGCGGGGCGGGACTAGTCCCCTCCACAGATACGCAGTATTTT.

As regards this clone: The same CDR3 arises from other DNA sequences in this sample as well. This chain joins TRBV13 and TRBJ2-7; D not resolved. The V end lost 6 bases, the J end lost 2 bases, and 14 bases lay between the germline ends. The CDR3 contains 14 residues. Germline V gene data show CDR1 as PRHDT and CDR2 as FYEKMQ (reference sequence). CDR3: CASSPGLSTYEQYF. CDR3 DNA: TGTGCCAGCAGTCCTGGCCTTAGTACCTACGAGCAGTACTTC. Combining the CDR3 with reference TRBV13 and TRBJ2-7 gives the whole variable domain AAGVIQSPRHLIKEKRETATLKCYPIPRHDTVYWYQQGPGQDPQFLISFYEKMQSDKGSIPDRFSAQQFSDYHSELNMSSLELGDSALYFCASSPGLSTYEQYFGPGTRLTVT.

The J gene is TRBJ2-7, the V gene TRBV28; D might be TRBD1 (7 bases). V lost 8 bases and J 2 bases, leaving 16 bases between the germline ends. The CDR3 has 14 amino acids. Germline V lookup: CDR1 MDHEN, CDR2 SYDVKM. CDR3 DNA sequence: TGTGCCAGCGGACAGGCAGGGAGGCCCTACGAGCAGTACTTC. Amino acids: CASGQAGRPYEQYF.

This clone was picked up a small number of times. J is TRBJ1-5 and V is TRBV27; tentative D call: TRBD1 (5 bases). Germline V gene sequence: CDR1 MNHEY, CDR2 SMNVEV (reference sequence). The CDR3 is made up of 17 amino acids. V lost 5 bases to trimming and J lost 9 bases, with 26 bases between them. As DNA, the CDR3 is TGTGCCAGCAGTCAATCGACCGGGACCTTTGGAAAAGGGCCCCAGCATTTT. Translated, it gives CASSQSTGTFGKGPQHF.

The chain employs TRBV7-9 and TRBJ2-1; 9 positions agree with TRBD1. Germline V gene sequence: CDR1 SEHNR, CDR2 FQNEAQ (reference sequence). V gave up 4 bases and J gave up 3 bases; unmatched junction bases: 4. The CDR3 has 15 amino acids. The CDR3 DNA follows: TGTGCCAGCAGCTCGGACAGGGGAATCTACAATGAGCAGTTCTTC. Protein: CASSSDRGIYNEQFF.

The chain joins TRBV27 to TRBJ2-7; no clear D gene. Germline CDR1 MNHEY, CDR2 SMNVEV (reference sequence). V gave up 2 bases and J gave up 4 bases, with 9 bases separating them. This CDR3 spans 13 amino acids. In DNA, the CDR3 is TGTGCCAGCAGTTTAAGGGCTTTATACGAGCAGTACTTC. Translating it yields CASSLRALYEQYF.

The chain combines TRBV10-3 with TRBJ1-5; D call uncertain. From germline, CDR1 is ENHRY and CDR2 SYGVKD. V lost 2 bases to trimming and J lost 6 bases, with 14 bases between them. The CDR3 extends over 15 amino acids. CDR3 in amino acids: CAISESGGFSQPQHF. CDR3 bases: TGTGCCATCAGTGAGAGTGGAGGGTTTAGTCAGCCCCAGCATTTT.

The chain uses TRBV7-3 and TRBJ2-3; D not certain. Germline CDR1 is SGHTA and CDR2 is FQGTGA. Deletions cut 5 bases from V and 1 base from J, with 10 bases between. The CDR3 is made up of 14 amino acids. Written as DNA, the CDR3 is TGTGCCAGCAGCGAAGTGGGTGGCACAGATACGCAGTATTTT. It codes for CASSEVGGTDTQYF. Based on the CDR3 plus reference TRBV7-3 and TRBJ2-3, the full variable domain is GAGVSQTPSNKVTEKGKYVELRCDPISGHTALYWYRQSLGQGPEFLIYFQGTGAADDSGLPNDRFFAVRPEGSVSTLKIQRTERGDSAVYLCASSEVGGTDTQYFGPGTRLTVL.

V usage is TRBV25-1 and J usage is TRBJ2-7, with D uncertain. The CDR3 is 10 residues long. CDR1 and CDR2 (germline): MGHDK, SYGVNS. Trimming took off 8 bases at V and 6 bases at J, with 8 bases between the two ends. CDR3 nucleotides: TGTGCCAGCGGAAGCGTCGAGCAGTACTTC. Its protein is CASGSVEQYF.

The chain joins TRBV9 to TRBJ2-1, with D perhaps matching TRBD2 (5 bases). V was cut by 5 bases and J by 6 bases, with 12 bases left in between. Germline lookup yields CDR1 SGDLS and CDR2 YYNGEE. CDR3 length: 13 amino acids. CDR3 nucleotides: TGTGCCAGCAGTCCGGGGAACTTCAATGAGCAGTTCTTC. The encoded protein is CASSPGNFNEQFF.

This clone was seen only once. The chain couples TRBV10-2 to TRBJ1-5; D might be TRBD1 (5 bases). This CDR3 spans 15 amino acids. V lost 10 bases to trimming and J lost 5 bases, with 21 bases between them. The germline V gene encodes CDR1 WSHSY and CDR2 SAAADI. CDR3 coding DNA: TGCGCCACCTGGGGAGGAAGGCGGGACTATCAGCCCCAGCATTTT. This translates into CATWGGRRDYQPQHF.

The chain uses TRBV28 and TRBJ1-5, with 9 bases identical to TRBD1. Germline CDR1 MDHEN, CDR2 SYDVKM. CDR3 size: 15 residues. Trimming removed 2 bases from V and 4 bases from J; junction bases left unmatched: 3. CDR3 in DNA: TGTGCCAGCAGTTTAGGACAGGGGTTAAATCAGCCCCAGCATTTT. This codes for CASSLGQGLNQPQHF.